The 28 T cell receptor beta chains given below trace back to one sample, sequenced in a study of chemoradiotherapy in HPV16-positive cancers. TCRdb keeps only in-frame clones here, not all; method: immunoSEQ multiplex PCR. There are 2,000 to 2,500 clones in the sample; 75% to 90% occur only once, and about 3% lies in the top ten. Sequenced material: tumor tissue, taken from a patient who underwent chemoradiotherapy. The origin of the receptors is a human donor with HPV-associated anogenital cancer.

J is TRBJ1-4 and V is TRBV9; D is ambiguous. The CDR3 runs to 14 residues. Germline CDR1 reads SGDLS; CDR2 reads YYNGEE. V gave up 4 bases and J gave up 8 bases, with 15 bases separating them. The CDR3 protein is CASSRPPAVEKLFF. The CDR3 nucleotides are TGTGCCAGCAGCCGCCCGCCAGCGGTCGAAAAACTGTTTTTT.

Here the CDR3 DNA reads TGTGCCAGCAGCTTGATCTCAGGGTCAAGAGGCTACACCTTC. Its protein is CASSLISGSRGYTF. This sequence joins TRBV5-5 and TRBJ1-2; D might be TRBD1 (5 bases). The length of the CDR3 is 14 residues. Germline CDR1 SGHKS, CDR2 YYEKEE (reference sequence). Trimming removed 1 base at V and 8 bases at J, with 15 bases between.

This clone was seen a single time. CDR3 in DNA: TGTGCCAGCAGCCCGGACGTGGGTCAGCCCCAGCATTTT. As protein: CASSPDVGQPQHF. J is TRBJ1-5 and V is TRBV7-8; D is ambiguous. The V gene lost 5 bases and the J gene lost 6 bases, with 11 bases spanning the gap. Germline V lookup: CDR1 SGHVS, CDR2 FQNEAQ. This CDR3 spans 13 amino acids.

V is TRBV7-3 and J is TRBJ2-3; no definite D call. V dropped 5 bases and J dropped 6 bases, with 6 bases sitting between them. The CDR3 consists of 11 residues. From germline, CDR1 is SGHTA and CDR2 FQGTGA. The CDR3 spells CASSTQDTQYF. The CDR3 DNA is TGTGCCAGCAGCACCCAGGATACGCAGTATTTT.

V is TRBV6-1 and J is TRBJ1-4, with unresolved D. V lost 8 bases, J lost 0 bases, and 10 bases lay in between. CDR1 is MNHNS and CDR2 is SASEGT in the germline V gene. The CDR3 is 14 amino acids. The CDR3 sequence is CASGLIATNEKLFF. The CDR3, as DNA: TGTGCCAGCGGATTGATTGCAACTAATGAAAAACTGTTTTTT.

This chain joins TRBV7-3 and TRBJ2-1, with D possibly being TRBD2 (6 bases). Trimming removed 2 bases at V and 7 bases at J, with 21 bases between. Looked up from germline, CDR1 is SGHTA and CDR2 is FQGTGA. This CDR3 has 17 amino acids. The CDR3 spells CASSLGGTVINGNEQFF. CDR3 nucleotide sequence: TGTGCCAGCAGCTTAGGAGGGACGGTCATTAATGGGAATGAGCAGTTCTTC.

V and J are TRBV2 and TRBJ2-6; TRBD2 is a possible D gene (5 bases). Germline V lookup: CDR1 SNHLY, CDR2 FYNNEI. CDR3 length: 15 residues. V gave up 1 base and J gave up 4 bases, with 8 bases separating them. CDR3 residues: CASSEGSAGANVLTF. The CDR3, as DNA: TGTGCCAGCAGTGAAGGTAGCGCCGGGGCCAACGTCCTGACTTTC.

The chain employs TRBV19 and TRBJ2-7, with TRBD1 identical over 9 bases. CDR3 size: 14 residues. The ends lost 6 bases at V and 1 base at J; junction bases unmatched: 4. Looked up from germline, CDR1 is LNHDA and CDR2 is SQIVND (reference sequence). The CDR3 DNA reads TGTGCCAGTAGGGAGGGGACAGGGTCCTACGAGCAGTACTTC. It is translated as CASREGTGSYEQYF.

This clone was picked up one time. This CDR3 is CASSLGPSGYQETQYF. The CDR3 nucleotides are TGTGCCAGCAGCTTGGGGCCTAGCGGTTACCAAGAGACCCAGTACTTC. The J gene is TRBJ2-5, the V gene TRBV5-4, with 7 bases lining up with TRBD2. The CDR3 covers 16 residues. V lost 0 bases, J lost 0 bases, and 5 bases stayed unmatched. CDR1 and CDR2 (germline): SGHNT, YYREEE (reference sequence).

The chain uses TRBV2 and TRBJ2-7; 13 nucleotides agree with TRBD2. Losses at the gene ends were 5 bases for V and 9 bases for J; bases not matched to a gene: 7. The CDR3 sequence is 14 residues long. Germline values: CDR1 SNHLY, CDR2 FYNNEI. The CDR3 sequence: CASSSGLAGAVQYF. CDR3 sequence (DNA): TGTGCCAGCAGTTCTGGACTAGCGGGAGCGGTGCAGTACTTC.

DNA for the CDR3: TGTGCCAGCAGCGGGCAATTGAGCTCCTACGAGCAGTACTTC. This codes for CASSGQLSSYEQYF. J is TRBJ2-7 and V is TRBV7-2, with D unclear. The germline V gene has CDR1 SGHTA and CDR2 FQGNSA. CDR3 length: 14 amino acids. Between the trimmed V and J ends, which lost 5 bases and 0 bases, there was a span of 11 bases.

The chain links TRBV29-1 to TRBJ1-1; D is undetermined. Deletions cut 5 bases from V and 2 bases from J, with 6 bases between. The length of the CDR3 is 11 residues. The V gene's germline CDR1 is SQVTM and CDR2 ANQGSEA. This CDR3 reads CSVFRNTEAFF. For the CDR3, the DNA is TGCAGCGTTTTCAGAAACACTGAAGCTTTCTTT.

V gene TRBV19 combines with J gene TRBJ1-4, with D unresolved. Trimming shortened V by 6 bases and J by 8 bases, and 19 bases separated the two germline ends. Germline V gene sequence: CDR1 LNHDA, CDR2 SQIVND (reference sequence). CDR3 length equals 15 residues. As DNA, the CDR3 is TGTGCCAGTAGGCATCAGTCCGAGCCACGGGAAAAACTGTTTTTT. Amino acid sequence: CASRHQSEPREKLFF.

This clone has a single count. CDR3 DNA: TGTGCCAGCAGCCCAATTTTGGGGGGGAACACCGGGGAGCTGTTTTTT. Its protein product is CASSPILGGNTGELFF. This sequence joins TRBV11-2 and TRBJ2-2, with a tentative D call TRBD2 (6 bases). Germline V gives CDR1 SGHAT, CDR2 FQNNGV. The ends were cut back, 5 bases at V and 1 base at J, with 14 bases in the middle. The CDR3 totals 16 residues. The full variable domain, its missing parts supplied by reference TRBV11-2 and TRBJ2-2, is EAGVAQSPRYKIIEKRQSVAFWCNPISGHATLYWYQQILGQGPKLLIQFQNNGVVDDSQLPKDRFSAERLKGVDSTLKIQPAKLEDSAVYLCASSPILGGNTGELFFGEGSRLTVL.

This chain joins TRBV13 and TRBJ2-7, with D tentatively TRBD1 (8 bases). This CDR3 is built from 16 residues. Trimming removed 2 bases from V and 7 bases from J, with 21 bases in between. Germline assignment: CDR1 PRHDT and CDR2 FYEKMQ (reference sequence). The CDR3 DNA is TGTGCCAGCAGCTTAATGGTCGACAGGGGAGGGGTGGAGCAGTACTTC. It specifies CASSLMVDRGGVEQYF.

V and J are TRBV10-2 and TRBJ2-3; 8 bases agree with TRBD2. Germline V CDR1 and CDR2: WSHSY, SAAADI. V lost 6 bases, J lost 0 bases, and 14 bases stayed unmatched. CDR3 length equals 18 residues. CDR3 protein: CASSPIPNSGISTDTQYF. The CDR3 DNA sequence: TGCGCCAGCAGCCCCATCCCCAATAGCGGGATAAGCACAGATACGCAGTATTTT.

V gene TRBV25-1 combines with J gene TRBJ2-2, with TRBD2 matching 10 bases. The junction had 8 bases not matched to a gene; V was cut back by 4 bases and J by 6 bases. Per germline, CDR1 MGHDK and CDR2 SYGVNS. This CDR3 is 16 amino acids long. The CDR3 DNA sequence: TGTGCCAGCAGTGGGCCGAGGGGACTAGCGTCCGGGGAGCTGTTTTTT. This translates into CASSGPRGLASGELFF.

This chain joins TRBV9 and TRBJ2-1; D is uncertain. Germline V gene data show CDR1 as SGDLS and CDR2 as YYNGEE. V lost 0 bases and J lost 10, with 17 bases in between. The CDR3 loop spans 15 amino acids. The CDR3 reads CASSVVEVPGKEQFF. The CDR3 DNA is TGTGCCAGCAGCGTAGTTGAGGTCCCGGGTAAGGAGCAGTTCTTC.

The V call is TRBV11-2, the J call TRBJ2-5, with D possibly matching TRBD2 (5 bases). CDR1 and CDR2 from the germline V gene are SGHAT and FQNNGV. The CDR3 sequence is 18 residues long. Trimming took 0 bases from V and 3 from J, leaving 20 bases between them. The CDR3 region is CASSLDPPSRGLEETQYF. Written as DNA, the CDR3 is TGTGCCAGCAGCTTAGATCCCCCCTCTCGCGGACTGGAAGAGACCCAGTACTTC.

This chain connects TRBV7-2 to TRBJ2-3; D is unclear. The CDR3 runs to 14 residues. The germline V and J ends were trimmed by 2 bases and 2 bases, with 8 bases remaining between them. The germline gives CDR1 SGHTA, CDR2 FQGNSA. The CDR3 DNA is TGTGCCAGCAGCTTACAACTATTCACAGATACGCAGTATTTT. Encoded protein: CASSLQLFTDTQYF.

The chain is built from TRBV6-6 and TRBJ1-2; the D gene is possibly TRBD1 (5 bases). The CDR3 runs to 13 residues. The V end lost 4 bases, the J end lost 2 bases, and 8 bases lay between the germline ends. Germline assignment: CDR1 MNHNY and CDR2 SVGAGI (reference sequence). The DNA for the CDR3 is TGTGCCAGCAGTTCCCAGGGAAACTATGGCTACACCTTC. Amino acid sequence: CASSSQGNYGYTF.

This chain connects TRBV6-6 to TRBJ2-1; D remains ambiguous. The germline CDR1 and CDR2 sequences are MNHNY and SVGAGI (reference sequence). Trimming cost V 6 bases and J 7 bases, with 10 bases left between them. CDR3 size: 12 residues. DNA for the CDR3: TGTGCCAGCAGCCAAGAGAGTAATGAGCAGTTCTTC. Encoded protein: CASSQESNEQFF.

This chain connects TRBV27 to TRBJ1-2; TRBD1 matches 9 bases. V shed 4 bases, J shed 2 bases, and the junction held 5 bases outside the gene matches. Germline V gene data show CDR1 as MNHEY and CDR2 as SMNVEV (reference sequence). The CDR3 totals 15 residues. The CDR3 protein is CASSSTGGNNYGYTF. Here the CDR3 DNA reads TGTGCCAGCAGTTCGACAGGGGGTAACAACTATGGCTACACCTTC.

The chain couples TRBV6-6 to TRBJ2-1; D is ambiguous. V lost 4 bases and J lost 8, with 12 bases in between. There are 13 residues in the CDR3. Germline CDR1 MNHNY, CDR2 SVGAGI (reference sequence). CDR3 sequence (DNA): TGTGCCAGCAGTTCCGCCCGAGTCGATGAGCAGTTCTTC. It translates to CASSSARVDEQFF.

The chain joins TRBV9 to TRBJ2-3, with TRBD2 identical over 14 bases. The J segment lost 5 bases and the V segment lost 4 bases, leaving 6 bases of the junction unmatched. CDR1 and CDR2 from the germline V gene are SGDLS and YYNGEE. This CDR3 region has 16 residues. The CDR3 loop reads CASSPGLAGAGDTQYF. CDR3 bases: TGTGCCAGCAGCCCGGGACTAGCGGGAGCGGGAGATACGCAGTATTTT.

The chain joins TRBV6-1 to TRBJ2-7, with D tentatively TRBD1 (5 bases). Per the germline V gene, CDR1 is MNHNS and CDR2 is SASEGT. V was shortened by 8 bases and J by 0 bases, with 14 bases between the two germline ends. The CDR3 sequence is 14 residues long. The CDR3 region has the DNA TGTGCCAGCGATGGGGCAGGCGACTCCTACGAGCAGTACTTC. This encodes CASDGAGDSYEQYF.

The chain joins TRBV28 to TRBJ2-7, with 8 bases aligning to TRBD1. This CDR3 is 15 amino acids long. V lost 9 bases to trimming and J lost 2 bases; unmatched junction nucleotides: 12. Germline assignment: CDR1 MDHEN and CDR2 SYDVKM. The chain's CDR3 is CASLDPGTGPYEQYF. The CDR3 DNA sequence: TGTGCCAGTCTAGACCCCGGGACAGGCCCCTACGAGCAGTACTTC.

Note on this clone: Germline and junction disagree at one end, which may indicate a read error. This rearrangement joins TRBV27 to TRBJ2-1; no reliable D call. From germline, CDR1 is MNHEY and CDR2 SMNVEV (reference sequence). CDR3 length: 13 amino acids. CDR3 coding DNA: TGTGCCAGCAGCTTATTCTCCTACAATGAGCAGTTCTTC. The encoded protein is CASSLFSYNEQFF.